Given below is one T cell receptor beta chain in context. These data are taken from a study of blood T cell repertoires in COVID-19. At the level of the study: PBMCs, B-cell-depleted T cells, or T cells were the source of the cDNA or gDNA that made up the material.

Authors' methods: Estimation of nucleated cell counts relied on the amplification of reference gene primers. Sequencing used immunoSEQ multiplex PCR; TCRdb keeps in-frame clones, though not all of them. V, J and clone size are those of that table, while D and trimming were read from the DNA. The data hold roughly 410,000 clones, with around 87% observed a single time. Patients at the Seattle site were enrolled during active infection and followed longitudinally. Deletions cut 5 bases from V and 4 bases from J, with 14 bases between. Germline V CDR1 and CDR2: SQVTM, ANQGSEA. The CDR3 is made up of 13 amino acids.

The specimen was peripheral blood. The clonotype was recovered from a woman in her fifties or sixties with COVID-19, enrolled during active disease. The V and J genes are TRBV29-1 and TRBJ1-1; D might be TRBD1 (6 bases). The CDR3 protein is CSVRPGVVTEAFF. In DNA, the CDR3 is TGCAGCGTTCGGCCAGGGGTGGTCACTGAAGCTTTCTTT.